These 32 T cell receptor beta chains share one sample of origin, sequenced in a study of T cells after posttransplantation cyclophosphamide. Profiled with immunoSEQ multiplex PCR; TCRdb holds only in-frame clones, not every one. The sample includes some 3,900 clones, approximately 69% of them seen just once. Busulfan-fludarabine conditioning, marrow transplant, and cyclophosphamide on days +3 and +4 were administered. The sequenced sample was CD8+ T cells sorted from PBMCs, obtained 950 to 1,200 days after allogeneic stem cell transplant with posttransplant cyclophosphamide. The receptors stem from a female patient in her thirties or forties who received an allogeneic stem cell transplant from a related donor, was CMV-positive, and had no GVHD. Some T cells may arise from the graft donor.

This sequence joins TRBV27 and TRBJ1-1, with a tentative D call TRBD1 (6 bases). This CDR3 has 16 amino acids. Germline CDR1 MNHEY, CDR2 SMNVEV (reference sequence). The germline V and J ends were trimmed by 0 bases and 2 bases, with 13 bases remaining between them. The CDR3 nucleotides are TGTGCCAGCAGTTTATCGTCGGGACACACTAACACTGAAGCTTTCTTT. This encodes CASSLSSGHTNTEAFF.

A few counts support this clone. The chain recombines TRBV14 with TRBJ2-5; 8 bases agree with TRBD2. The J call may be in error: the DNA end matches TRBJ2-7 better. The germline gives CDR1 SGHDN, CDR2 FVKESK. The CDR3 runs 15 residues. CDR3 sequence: CASSPLSGLGSEQYF. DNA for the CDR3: TGTGCCAGCAGCCCCCTTTCGGGACTAGGGAGCGAGCAGTACTTC.

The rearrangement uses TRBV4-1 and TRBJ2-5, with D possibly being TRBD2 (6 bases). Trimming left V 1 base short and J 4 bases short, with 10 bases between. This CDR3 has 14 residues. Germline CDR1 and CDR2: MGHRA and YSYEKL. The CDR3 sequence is CASSQGTEGETQYF. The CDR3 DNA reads TGCGCCAGCAGCCAAGGGACGGAGGGAGAGACCCAGTACTTC.

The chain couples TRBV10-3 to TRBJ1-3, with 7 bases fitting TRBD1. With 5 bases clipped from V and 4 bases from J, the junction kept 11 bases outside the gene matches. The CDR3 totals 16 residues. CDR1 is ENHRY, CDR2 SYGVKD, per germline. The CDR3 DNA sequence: TGTGCCATCAGTCCATTTCAGGGGGAAACAGGAAACACCATATATTTT. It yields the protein CAISPFQGETGNTIYF.

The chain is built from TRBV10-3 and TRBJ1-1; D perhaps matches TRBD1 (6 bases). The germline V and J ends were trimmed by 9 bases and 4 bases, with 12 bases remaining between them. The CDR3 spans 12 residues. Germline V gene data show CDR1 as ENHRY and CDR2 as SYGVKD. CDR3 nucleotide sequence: TGTGCCATATCGGGGGGGCCCACTGAAGCTTTCTTT. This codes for CAISGGPTEAFF.

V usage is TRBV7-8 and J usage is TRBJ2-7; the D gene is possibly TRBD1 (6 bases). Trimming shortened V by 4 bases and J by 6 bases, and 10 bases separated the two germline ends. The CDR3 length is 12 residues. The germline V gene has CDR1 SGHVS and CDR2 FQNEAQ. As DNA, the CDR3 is TGTGCCAGCAGCTCAGACAGGCCCGAGCAGTACTTC. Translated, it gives CASSSDRPEQYF.

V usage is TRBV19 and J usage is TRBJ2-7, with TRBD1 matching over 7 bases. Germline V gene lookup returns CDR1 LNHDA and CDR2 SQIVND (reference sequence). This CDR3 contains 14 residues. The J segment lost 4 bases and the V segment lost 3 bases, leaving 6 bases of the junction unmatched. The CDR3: CASSITGAAYEQYF. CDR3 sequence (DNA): TGTGCCAGTAGTATCACAGGGGCGGCATACGAGCAGTACTTC.

The CDR3 region has the DNA TGTGCCAGCAGCGCCGGGACAGGGGCTGGAAACACCATATATTTT. As protein: CASSAGTGAGNTIYF. The J gene is TRBJ1-3, the V gene TRBV2; 10 nucleotides align to TRBD1. This CDR3 contains 15 residues. J lost 2 bases, V lost 6 bases, and 4 bases had no gene match. The germline V gene encodes CDR1 SNHLY and CDR2 FYNNEI.

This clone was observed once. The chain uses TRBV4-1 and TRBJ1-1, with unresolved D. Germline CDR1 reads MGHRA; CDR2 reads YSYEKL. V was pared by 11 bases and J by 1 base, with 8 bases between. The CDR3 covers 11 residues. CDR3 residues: CASSGNTEAFF. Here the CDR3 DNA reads TGCGCCTCCAGCGGGAACACTGAAGCTTTCTTT.

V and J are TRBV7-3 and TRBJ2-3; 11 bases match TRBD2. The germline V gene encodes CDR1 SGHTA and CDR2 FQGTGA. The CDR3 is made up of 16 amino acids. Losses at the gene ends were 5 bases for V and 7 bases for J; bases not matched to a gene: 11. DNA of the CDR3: TGTGCCAGCAGCCCCCGACTAGCGGGGCCGAACCATACGCAGTATTTT. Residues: CASSPRLAGPNHTQYF.

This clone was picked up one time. The CDR3 DNA reads TGTGCCAGCAGCCCCTTGCCAGGCAGCACAGATACGCAGTATTTT. Translation: CASSPLPGSTDTQYF. J is TRBJ2-3 and V is TRBV7-2; the D is unclear. The germline gives CDR1 SGHTA, CDR2 FQGNSA. Trimming left V 5 bases short and J 0 bases short, with 12 bases between. This CDR3 comprises 15 residues.

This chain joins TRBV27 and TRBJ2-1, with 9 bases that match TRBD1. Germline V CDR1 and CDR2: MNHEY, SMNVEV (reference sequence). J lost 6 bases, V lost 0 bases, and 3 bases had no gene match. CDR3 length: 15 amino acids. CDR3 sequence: CASSLSGTGLNEQFF. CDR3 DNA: TGTGCCAGCAGTTTATCCGGGACAGGGCTCAATGAGCAGTTCTTC.

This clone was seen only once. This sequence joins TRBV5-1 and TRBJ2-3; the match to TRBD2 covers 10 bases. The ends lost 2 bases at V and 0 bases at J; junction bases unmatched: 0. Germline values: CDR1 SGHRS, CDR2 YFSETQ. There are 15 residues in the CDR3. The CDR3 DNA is TGCGCCAGCAGCTTAGCGGGGGGGAGCACAGATACGCAGTATTTT. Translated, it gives CASSLAGGSTDTQYF.

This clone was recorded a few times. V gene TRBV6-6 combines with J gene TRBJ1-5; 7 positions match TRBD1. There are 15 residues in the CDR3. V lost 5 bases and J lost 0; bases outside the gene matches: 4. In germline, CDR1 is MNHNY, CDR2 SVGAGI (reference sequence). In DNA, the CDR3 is TGTGCCAGCAGTGGGGACAGTACTAGCAATCAGCCCCAGCATTTT. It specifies CASSGDSTSNQPQHF.

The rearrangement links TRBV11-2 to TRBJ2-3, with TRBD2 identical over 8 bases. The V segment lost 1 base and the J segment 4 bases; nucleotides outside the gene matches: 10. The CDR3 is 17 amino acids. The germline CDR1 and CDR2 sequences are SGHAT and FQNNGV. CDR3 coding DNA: TGTGCCAGCAGCTTAGGTCAGTCAACTAGCGGCTCAGATACGCAGTATTTT. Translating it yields CASSLGQSTSGSDTQYF.

In nucleotides, the CDR3 is TGTGCCAGCAGCTTAGTTGCGGGACAGGGAAACTACGAGCAGTACTTC. This gives the protein CASSLVAGQGNYEQYF. The chain uses TRBV7-9 and TRBJ2-7; 9 positions match TRBD1. Germline V gene data show CDR1 as SEHNR and CDR2 as FQNEAQ (reference sequence). The V segment lost 1 base and the J segment 3 bases; nucleotides outside the gene matches: 7. The CDR3 covers 16 residues. The variable domain in full, with the rest retrieved from reference TRBV7-9 and TRBJ2-7, is DTGVSQNPRHKITKRGQNVTFRCDPISEHNRLYWYRQTLGQGPEFLTYFQNEAQLEKSRLLSDRFSAERPKGSFSTLEIQRTEQGDSAMYLCASSLVAGQGNYEQYFGPGTRLTVT.

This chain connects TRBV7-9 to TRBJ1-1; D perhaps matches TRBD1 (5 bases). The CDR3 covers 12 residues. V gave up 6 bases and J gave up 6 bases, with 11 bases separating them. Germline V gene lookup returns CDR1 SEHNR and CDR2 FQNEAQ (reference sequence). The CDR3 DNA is TGTGCCAGCAGTTGGGGGGGAGCTGAAGCTTTCTTT. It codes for CASSWGGAEAFF. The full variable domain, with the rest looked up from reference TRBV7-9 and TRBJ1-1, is DTGVSQNPRHKITKRGQNVTFRCDPISEHNRLYWYRQTLGQGPEFLTYFQNEAQLEKSRLLSDRFSAERPKGSFSTLEIQRTEQGDSAMYLCASSWGGAEAFFGQGTRLTVV.

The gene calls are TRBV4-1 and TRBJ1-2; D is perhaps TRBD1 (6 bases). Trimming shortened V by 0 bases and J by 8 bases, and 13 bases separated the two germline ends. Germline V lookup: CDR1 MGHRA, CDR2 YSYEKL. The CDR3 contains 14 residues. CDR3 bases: TGCGCCAGCAGCCAAGAAGGAATTGGGGGCGGCTACACCTTC. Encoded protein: CASSQEGIGGGYTF.

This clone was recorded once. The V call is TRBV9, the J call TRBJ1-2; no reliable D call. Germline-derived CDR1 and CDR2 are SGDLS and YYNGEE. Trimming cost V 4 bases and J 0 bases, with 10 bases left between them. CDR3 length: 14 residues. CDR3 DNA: TGTGCCAGCAGCACCGACACGGCTAACTATGGCTACACCTTC. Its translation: CASSTDTANYGYTF.

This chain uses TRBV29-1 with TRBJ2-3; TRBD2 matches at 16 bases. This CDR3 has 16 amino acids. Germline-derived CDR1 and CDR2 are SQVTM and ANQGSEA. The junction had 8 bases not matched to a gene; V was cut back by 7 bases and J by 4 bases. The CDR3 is CSADLGTSGGADTQYF. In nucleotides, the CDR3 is TGCAGCGCTGACCTTGGGACTAGCGGGGGGGCAGATACGCAGTATTTT.

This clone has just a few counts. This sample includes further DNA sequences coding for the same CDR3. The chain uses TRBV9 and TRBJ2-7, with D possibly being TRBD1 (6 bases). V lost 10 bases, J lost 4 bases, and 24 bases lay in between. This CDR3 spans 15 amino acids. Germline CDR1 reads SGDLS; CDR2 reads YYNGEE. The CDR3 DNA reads TGTGCCTGTAGTTTCGGGCAGGGGACGGCATACGAGCAGTACTTC. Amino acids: CACSFGQGTAYEQYF. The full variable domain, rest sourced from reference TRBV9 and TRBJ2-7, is DSGVTQTPKHLITATGQRVTLRCSPRSGDLSVYWYQQSLDQGLQFLIQYYNGEERAKGNILERFSAQQFPDLHSELNLSSLELGDSALYFCACSFGQGTAYEQYFGPGTRLTVT.

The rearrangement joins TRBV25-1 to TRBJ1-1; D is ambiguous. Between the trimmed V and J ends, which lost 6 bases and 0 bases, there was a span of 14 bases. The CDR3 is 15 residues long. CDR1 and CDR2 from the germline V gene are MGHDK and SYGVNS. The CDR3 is CASSRRAPLNTEAFF. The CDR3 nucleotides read TGTGCCAGCAGCCGAAGAGCGCCGCTGAACACTGAAGCTTTCTTT.

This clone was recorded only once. This CDR3 reads CASSMRWDRGEIYEQYF. The CDR3 DNA reads TGTGCCAGTAGTATGAGGTGGGACAGGGGCGAAATATACGAGCAGTACTTC. The chain recombines TRBV19 with TRBJ2-7, with 10 bases lining up with TRBD1. The CDR3 is made up of 17 amino acids. With 3 bases clipped from V and 4 bases from J, the junction kept 12 bases outside the gene matches. Germline lookup yields CDR1 LNHDA and CDR2 SQIVND (reference sequence).

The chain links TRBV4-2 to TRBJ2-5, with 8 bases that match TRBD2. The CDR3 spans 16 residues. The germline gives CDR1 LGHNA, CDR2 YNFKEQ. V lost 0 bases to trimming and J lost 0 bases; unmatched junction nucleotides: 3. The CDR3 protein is CASSQEQLADQETQYF. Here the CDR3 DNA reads TGTGCCAGCAGCCAAGAGCAACTAGCGGACCAAGAGACCCAGTACTTC.

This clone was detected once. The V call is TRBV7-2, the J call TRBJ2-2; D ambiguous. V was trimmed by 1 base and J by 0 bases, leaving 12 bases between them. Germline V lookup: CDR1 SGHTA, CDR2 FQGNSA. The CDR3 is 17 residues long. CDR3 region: CASSLGAPKPNTGELFF. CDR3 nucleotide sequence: TGTGCCAGCAGCTTAGGGGCACCGAAGCCGAACACCGGGGAGCTGTTTTTT.

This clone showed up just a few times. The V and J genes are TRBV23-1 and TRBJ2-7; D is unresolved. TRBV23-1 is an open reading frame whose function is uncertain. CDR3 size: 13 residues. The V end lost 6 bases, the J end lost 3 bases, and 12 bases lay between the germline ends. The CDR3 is CASSQEVSYEQYF. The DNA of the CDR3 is TGCGCCAGCAGCCAAGAGGTAAGCTACGAGCAGTACTTC.

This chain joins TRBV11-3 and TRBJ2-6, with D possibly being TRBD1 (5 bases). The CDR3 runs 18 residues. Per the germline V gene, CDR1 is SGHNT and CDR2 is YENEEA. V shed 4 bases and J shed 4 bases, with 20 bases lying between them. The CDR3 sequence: CASSSPLIGARGANVLTF. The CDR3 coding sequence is TGTGCCAGCAGCTCCCCCCTCATAGGGGCGCGGGGGGCCAACGTCCTGACTTTC. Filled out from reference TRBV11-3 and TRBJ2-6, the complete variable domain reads EAGVVQSPRYKIIEKKQPVAFWCNPISGHNTLYWYLQNLGQGPELLIRYENEEAVDDSQLPKDRFSAERLKGVDSTLKIQPAELGDSAVYLCASSSPLIGARGANVLTFGAGSRLTVL.

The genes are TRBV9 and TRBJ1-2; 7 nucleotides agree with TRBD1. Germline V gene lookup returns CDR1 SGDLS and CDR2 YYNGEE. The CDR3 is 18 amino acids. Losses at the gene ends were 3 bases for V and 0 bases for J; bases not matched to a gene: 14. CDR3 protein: CASSAQQGNKLANYGYTF. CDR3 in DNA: TGTGCCAGCAGCGCTCAACAGGGGAACAAGTTAGCTAACTATGGCTACACCTTC.

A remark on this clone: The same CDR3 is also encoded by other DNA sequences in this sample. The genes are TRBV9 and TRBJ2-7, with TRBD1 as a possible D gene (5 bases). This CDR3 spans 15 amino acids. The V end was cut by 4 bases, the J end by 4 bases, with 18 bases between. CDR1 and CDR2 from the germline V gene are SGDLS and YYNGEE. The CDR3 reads CASSIRQRTAYEQYF. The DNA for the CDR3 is TGTGCCAGCAGCATCAGACAGAGGACGGCATACGAGCAGTACTTC.

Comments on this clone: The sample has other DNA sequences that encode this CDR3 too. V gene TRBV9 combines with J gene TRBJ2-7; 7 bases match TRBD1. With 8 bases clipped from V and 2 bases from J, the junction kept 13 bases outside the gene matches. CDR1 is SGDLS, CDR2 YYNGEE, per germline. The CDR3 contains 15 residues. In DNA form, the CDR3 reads TGTGCCAGTAGTATCAAACAGGGGACGGCCTACGAGCAGTACTTC. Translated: CASSIKQGTAYEQYF.

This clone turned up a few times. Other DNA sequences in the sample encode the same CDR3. The CDR3 reads CASSFRQGTAYEQYF. The CDR3 nucleotides are TGTGCCAGTAGCTTCAGACAGGGGACGGCCTACGAGCAGTACTTC. The V gene is TRBV9, the J gene TRBJ2-7; TRBD1 matches at 8 bases. Germline values: CDR1 SGDLS, CDR2 YYNGEE. Trimming took 8 bases from V and 2 from J; bases not matched to a gene: 12. The CDR3 totals 15 residues.

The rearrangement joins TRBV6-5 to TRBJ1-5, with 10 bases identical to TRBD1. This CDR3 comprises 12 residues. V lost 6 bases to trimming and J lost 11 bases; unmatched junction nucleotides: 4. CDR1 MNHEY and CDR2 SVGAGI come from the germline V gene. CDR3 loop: CASSQDRGAQHF. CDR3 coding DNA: TGTGCCAGCAGCCAGGACAGGGGGGCCCAGCATTTT.